This T cell receptor beta chain was sequenced for a study of T cells in Graves' hyperthyroidism and ophthalmopathy (dated by TCRdb to the late 2010s). At the level of the whole study: Peripheral blood was sampled at the time of initial diagnosis, prior to any treatment. TCR V-J signatures able to tell the groups apart were searched for in a discovery cohort of about a hundred patients, of whom roughly 42 had Graves' ophthalmopathy and roughly 59 had stable Graves' hyperthyroidism. Prospective prediction of ophthalmopathy was tested in an independent validation cohort of 18 hyperthyroidism patients and 17 patients who later progressed to ophthalmopathy. The approximately 97 discovery patients were randomly divided into training and test sets at a 7:3 ratio. In addition, the study compared T-cell repertoires in thyroid tissue and in blood from over 5 Graves' hyperthyroidism patients. Following sampling, methimazole starting at 30 mg daily was given to hyperthyroidism patients, and high-dose intravenous methylprednisolone was given to ophthalmopathy patients. The paper describes TCR Vbeta CDR3 sequencing of 130 to 150 peripheral blood samples, made up of roughly 40 ophthalmopathy patients, 70 to 75 hyperthyroidism patients and some 17 progressor patients. Overall results and qualifications from the work: In validation, the model predicted progression to ophthalmopathy a median of about 6.5 months before onset, with over 55% sensitivity and about 75% specificity. Sample size was not statistically predetermined, and investigators were not blinded to group allocation. Most expanded thyroid clonotypes (frequency above 0.001) were also found in blood, which suggests that blood repertoires may mirror thyroid immune responses. A 13 V-J signature model separated ophthalmopathy from stable hyperthyroidism, with just over 85% sensitivity and about 81% specificity in cross-validation and 80%/75% in testing.

V has 6 bases trimmed and J has 16 bases trimmed; junction bases matching no gene number 11. The CDR3 numbers 12 residues from cysteine through phenylalanine. Just the 36-base CDR3 DNA is kept, in frame starting at base 1. Via the germline V gene, CDR1 is MNHNS and CDR2 SASEGT. The TCR beta CDR3 regions were amplified from RNA transcripts. For the first round of RT-PCR on the TCR CDR3, the HTBI primer set was used together with the Qiagen OneStep RT-PCR kit. A second multiplex PCR round built the libraries, followed by size selection and purification. Paired-end sequencing of the libraries was performed with 100 bp reads on an Illumina HiSeq2000. In the paper's pipeline: SOAPnuke was used to process the raw data, with reads discarded if the reads contained adapters or uncalled bases, had a mean Phred below 15, or lacked an exact constant-primer or identifier match. COPE v1.2.5 was used to merge the high-quality paired reads, and each unique nucleotide sequence was defined as a clonotype. Clonotypes were aligned to IMGT TRBV, TRBD and TRBJ reference segments using MiTCR v1.1. Only V-J combinations with frequency above 0.0001, covering 98% to 99.2% of repertoires, were analysed. A TCS score was defined as the ratio between F50 (clonal expansion) and ExV (chaos), using BLOSUM62-based TCRdist between CDR3 peptides within each V-J. Welch's t-statistics and random forest reduced roughly 500 V-J features to about 13, which were used in a naive Bayes classifier (R e1071). Using fastp at Q25 and MiXCR, TCRdb reprocessed the public reads and kept productive beta chains. Identical CDR3 proteins give one entry, which carries the most common genes and DNA. TCRdb, not the original authors, processed these V and J calls. In this sample the table shows fewer than 450,000 distinct CDR3 sequences, roughly 15% of which occur a single time. The ten largest clonotypes hold more than 30% of the sample.

About this clonotype: What antigen it recognizes has not been identified. The record has no base qualities; no much larger clone is one base away.

Hyperthyroidism patients were aged 18 to 65 years and newly diagnosed, with disease duration of less than 2 months. Any patient with an uncontrolled infection, another autoimmune disease, pregnancy or lactation was excluded. Clinical symptoms, serum thyroxine and TRAb, thyroid ultrasound, and orbital computed tomography formed the basis for the diagnoses. Blood from progressor patients was drawn when they were first diagnosed with hyperthyroidism, before any ophthalmopathy symptoms appeared. PBMCs were separated from over 9 ml of fresh peripheral blood using Ficoll-Paque density gradient centrifugation. Progressor patients were first diagnosed with Graves' hyperthyroidism and then developed ophthalmopathy during follow-up. Total RNA was extracted using Trizol reagent, and RNA quality was assessed on an Agilent 2100 Bioanalyzer.

This TCR came from a woman under 40 with Graves' hyperthyroidism that later progressed to Graves' ophthalmopathy. The chain uses TRBV6-1 and TRBJ1-4; TRBD1 lines up with 7 middle nucleotides. The sequencing input was blood. CDR3 loop: CASRDSGTVAFF. DNA sequence: TGTGCCAGCAGAGATTCCGGGACAGTGGCGTTTTTT.